This T cell receptor (beta chain) comes out of a study of blood T cell repertoires in COVID-19. The wider study: Acute and convalescent COVID-19 specimens originated in the United States, Italy and Spain.

The Seattle patients joined while their infection was active and were tracked longitudinally afterward. Methods used by the authors: Amplification with reference gene primers provided the estimates of nucleated cell counts. TCRdb keeps only in-frame clones here, not all; method: immunoSEQ multiplex PCR. Clone size and V and J calls were adopted from that table, with D and trimming inferred from the DNA. The top ten hold under 8.5% of the sample, which has 380,000 or so clones, 70% to 90% seen once. This clone has a single count. Within the sample, other DNA sequences also encode this same CDR3. The ends were cut back, 2 bases at V and 4 bases at J, with 6 bases in the middle. CDR3 length equals 12 residues. CDR1 is LGHDT, CDR2 YNNKEL, per germline (reference sequence).

The genes are TRBV3-1 (or the pseudogene TRBV3-2) and TRBJ2-7; maybe TRBD1 (6 bases). Sequenced: peripheral blood. This receptor was taken from a woman aged 55-70 years with COVID-19, enrolled during active disease. The CDR3 protein is CASSQRGYEQYF. Here the CDR3 DNA reads TGTGCCAGCAGCCAAAGGGGGTACGAGCAGTACTTC.